The subject of this entry is one TCR beta chain. The antigen it binds to is not known. Base qualities are not at hand, and no much larger clone is one base apart. Per the germline V gene (reference sequence), LGHDT is the CDR1 and YNNKEL is the CDR2. The CDR3 contains 18 residues, cysteine and phenylalanine counted. Only the CDR3 portion is preserved as DNA: 54 bases, with reading frame beginning at the first base. Trimming takes 5 bases off V and 0 bases off J; junction bases not matched to a gene: 13. Taken with the paper, the label for treatment or condition translates to: allogeneic hematopoietic cell transplantation with graft depleted of TCRalphabeta T cells and CD19 B cells. Transplant recipients were children who received TCRalphabeta/CD19-depleted allogeneic hematopoietic cell grafts. These data originate in a study of T-cell reconstitution after alpha-beta-depleted transplantation in children listed by TCRdb under 2016. Study-wide context: T-cell immune reconstitution after TCRalphabeta/CD19-depleted allogeneic hematopoietic cell transplantation in children was quantitatively tracked in the study by means of TCR repertoire profiling.

Library preparation was by PCR. For sequencing, an Illumina HiSeq 2500 was employed. Molecular barcoding was employed in the preparation of TCR libraries, with unique molecular identifiers being used to normalize TCRbeta repertoire quantification. Using fastp trimming at Q25 and MiXCR clonotype assembly, TCRdb reanalyzed the public sequencing data and kept in-frame beta chains. Entries are consolidated by CDR3 protein sequence, retaining the most common genes and DNA. In this sample the table shows 670,000 or so distinct CDR3 sequences, about an eighth of which occur a single time. Around 0.76% of the sample rests with the top ten. The research as a whole found: In some patients, the high TCRbeta diversity seen at day 60 was put down to recipient T cells and intrathymic progenitors that had survived conditioning. About two months after transplant, the apparently early recovery of alphabetaT-cell counts reportedly depended on just several hundred clones that had expanded rapidly and came from non-depleted graft cells. Hyperexpanded clone frequencies declined over subsequent months; after one year, T-cell counts and TCRbeta diversity were mostly attributed to newly produced T cells.

The sample here was PBMCs, taken before TCRalphabeta/CD19-depleted stem cell transplant. The clonotype was recovered from a girl aged 2 to 9 with congenital amegakaryocytic thrombocytopenia, due to receive a stem cell transplant. The sequence joins TRBV3-1 to TRBJ2-1, and 7 junction bases match TRBD1. This receptor carries the CDR3 CASSDLRGLASSYNEQFF. The sequence in DNA is TGTGCCAGCAGCGATCTTAGGGGGCTCGCTAGCTCCTACAATGAGCAGTTCTTC.